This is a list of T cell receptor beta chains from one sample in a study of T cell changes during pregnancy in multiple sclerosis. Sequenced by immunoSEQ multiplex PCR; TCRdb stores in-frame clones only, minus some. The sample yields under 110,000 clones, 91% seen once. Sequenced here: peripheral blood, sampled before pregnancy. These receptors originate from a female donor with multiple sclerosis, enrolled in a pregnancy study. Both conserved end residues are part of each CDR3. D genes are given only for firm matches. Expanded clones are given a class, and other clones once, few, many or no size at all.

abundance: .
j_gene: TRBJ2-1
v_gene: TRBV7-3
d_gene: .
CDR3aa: CASSSDSEQFF
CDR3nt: TGTGCCAGCAGCTCCGACAGCGAGCAGTTCTTC

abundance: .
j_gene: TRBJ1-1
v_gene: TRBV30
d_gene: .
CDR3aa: CAWSVGLNGVEAFF
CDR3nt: TGTGCCTGGAGCGTAGGGTTGAACGGGGTTGAAGCTTTCTTT

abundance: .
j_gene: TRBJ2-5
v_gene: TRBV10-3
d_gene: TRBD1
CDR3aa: CAISGQGRGRGETQYF
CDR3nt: TGTGCCATCAGCGGACAGGGTAGAGGACGTGGCGAGACCCAGTACTTC

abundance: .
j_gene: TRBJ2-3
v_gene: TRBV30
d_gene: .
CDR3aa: CAWSVLPGAITDTQYF
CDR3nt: TGTGCCTGGAGTGTACTCCCAGGGGCAATCACAGATACGCAGTATTTT

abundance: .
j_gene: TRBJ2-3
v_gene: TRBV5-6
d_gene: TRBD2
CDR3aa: CASSGGSITDTQYF
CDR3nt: TGTGCCAGCAGCGGCGGGAGTATCACAGATACGCAGTATTTT

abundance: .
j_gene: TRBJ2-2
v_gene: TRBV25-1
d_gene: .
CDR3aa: CASSTDRLSGELFF
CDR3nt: TGTGCCAGCAGTACCGACAGGTTGAGCGGGGAGCTGTTTTTT

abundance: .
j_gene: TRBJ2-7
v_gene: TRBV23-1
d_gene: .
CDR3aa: CASSQSRRGSLSYEQYF
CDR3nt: TGCGCCAGCAGTCAATCTAGGCGGGGTAGTTTGTCCTACGAGCAGTACTTC

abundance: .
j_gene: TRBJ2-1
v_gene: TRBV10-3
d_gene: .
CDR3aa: CAISETGSEQFF
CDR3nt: TGTGCCATCAGTGAGACCGGGAGTGAGCAGTTCTTC

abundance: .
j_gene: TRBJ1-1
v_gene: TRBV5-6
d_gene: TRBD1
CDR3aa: CASSLRTGVGTEAFF
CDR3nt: TGTGCCAGCAGCCTTAGGACAGGGGTAGGGACTGAAGCTTTCTTT

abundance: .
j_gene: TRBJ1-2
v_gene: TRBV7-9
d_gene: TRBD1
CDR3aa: CASSYGQGADGYTF
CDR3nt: TGTGCCAGCAGCTACGGTCAGGGGGCGGACGGCTACACCTTC

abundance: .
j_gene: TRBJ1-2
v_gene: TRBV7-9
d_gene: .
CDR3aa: CASSEGVYSYGYTF
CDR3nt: TGTGCCAGCAGCGAAGGGGTCTACTCTTATGGCTACACCTTC

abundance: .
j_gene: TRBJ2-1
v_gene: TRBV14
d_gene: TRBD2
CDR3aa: CASSLRRTSGMNNEQFF
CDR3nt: TGTGCCAGCAGCCTTCGCCGGACTAGCGGGATGAACAATGAGCAGTTCTTC

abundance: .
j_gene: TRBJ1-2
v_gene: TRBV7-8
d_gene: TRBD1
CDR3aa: CASSLAPGQGYGYTF
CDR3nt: TGTGCCAGCAGCTTAGCGCCGGGACAGGGATATGGCTACACCTTC

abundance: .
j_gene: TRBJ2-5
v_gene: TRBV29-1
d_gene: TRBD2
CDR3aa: CSVLAGEETQYF
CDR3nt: TGCAGCGTTCTAGCGGGAGAAGAGACCCAGTACTTC

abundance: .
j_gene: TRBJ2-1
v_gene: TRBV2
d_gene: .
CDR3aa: CASKVRGLPNEQFF
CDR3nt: TGTGCCAGCAAGGTCAGGGGCCTACCCAATGAGCAGTTCTTC

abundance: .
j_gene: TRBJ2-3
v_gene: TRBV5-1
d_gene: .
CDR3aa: CASSLRLAGAPTDTQYF
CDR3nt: TGCGCCAGCAGCCTACGCCTCGCGGGGGCCCCCACAGATACGCAGTATTTT

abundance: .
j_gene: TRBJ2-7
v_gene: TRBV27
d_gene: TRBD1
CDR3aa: CASRSTGSYEQYF
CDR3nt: TGTGCCAGCAGGTCGACAGGGTCCTACGAGCAGTACTTC

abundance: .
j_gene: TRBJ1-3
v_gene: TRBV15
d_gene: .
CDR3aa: CATSRQGSSGNTIYF
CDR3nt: TGTGCCACCAGCAGACAGGGGTCGTCTGGAAACACCATATATTTT

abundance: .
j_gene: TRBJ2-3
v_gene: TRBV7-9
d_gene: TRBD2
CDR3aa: CASSFPLNSGELADTQYF
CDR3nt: TGTGCCAGCAGCTTTCCGCTTAATAGCGGGGAGTTGGCAGATACGCAGTATTTT

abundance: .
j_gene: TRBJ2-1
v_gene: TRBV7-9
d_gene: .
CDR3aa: CASSLSQSNEQFF
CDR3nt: TGTGCCAGCAGCTTATCACAGTCCAATGAGCAGTTCTTC

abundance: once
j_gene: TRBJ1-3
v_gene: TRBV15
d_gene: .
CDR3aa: CATSTPGQGRFSGNTIYF
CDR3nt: TGTGCCACCAGCACACCGGGACAAGGCAGATTCTCTGGAAACACCATATATTTT

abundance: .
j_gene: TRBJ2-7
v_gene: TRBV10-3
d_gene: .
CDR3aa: CAISDQKTRYEQYF
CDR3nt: TGTGCCATCAGTGACCAGAAAACCCGCTACGAGCAGTACTTC

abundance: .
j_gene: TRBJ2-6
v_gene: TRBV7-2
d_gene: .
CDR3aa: CASSLDSSGANVLTF
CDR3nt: TGTGCCAGCAGCTTAGACAGCTCTGGGGCCAACGTCCTGACTTTC

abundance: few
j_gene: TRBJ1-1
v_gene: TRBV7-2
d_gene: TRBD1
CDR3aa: CASSFVGDRTNEAFF
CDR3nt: TGTGCCAGCAGCTTCGTGGGGGACAGAACAAACGAAGCTTTCTTT

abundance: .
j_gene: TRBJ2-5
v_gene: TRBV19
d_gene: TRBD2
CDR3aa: CASSSAGVRETQYF
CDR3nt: TGTGCCAGTAGTAGTGCGGGAGTCCGAGAGACCCAGTACTTC

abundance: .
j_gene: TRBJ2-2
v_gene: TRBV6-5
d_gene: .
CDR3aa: CASSAHRGGTGELFF
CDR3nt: TGTGCCAGCAGCGCTCACAGGGGAGGCACCGGGGAGCTGTTTTTT

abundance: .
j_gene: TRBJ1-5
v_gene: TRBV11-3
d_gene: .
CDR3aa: CASSLYEGEPQHF
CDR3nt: TGTGCCAGCAGCTTATACGAGGGAGAACCCCAGCATTTT

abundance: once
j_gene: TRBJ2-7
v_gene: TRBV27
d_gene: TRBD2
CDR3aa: CASSLGGGVYEQYF
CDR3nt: TGTGCCAGCAGTTTAGGTGGGGGGGTCTACGAGCAGTACTTC

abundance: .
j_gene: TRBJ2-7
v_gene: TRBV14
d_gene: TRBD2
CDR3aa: CASSGNSGYYEQYF
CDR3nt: TGTGCCAGCAGTGGTAATAGCGGGTACTACGAGCAGTACTTC

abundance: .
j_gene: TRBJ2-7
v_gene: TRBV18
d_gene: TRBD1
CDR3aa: CASSGTGQRYEQYF
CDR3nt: TGTGCCAGCTCAGGGACGGGACAGCGCTACGAGCAGTACTTC

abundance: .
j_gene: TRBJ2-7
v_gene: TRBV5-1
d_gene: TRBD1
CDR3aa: CASSLTAGGQHEQYF
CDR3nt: TGCGCCAGCAGCTTGACGGCAGGGGGCCAGCACGAGCAGTACTTC

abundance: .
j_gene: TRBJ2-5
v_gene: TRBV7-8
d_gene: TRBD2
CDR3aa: CASSDRTSLETQYF
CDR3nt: TGTGCCAGCAGTGATAGGACTAGTTTGGAGACCCAGTACTTC

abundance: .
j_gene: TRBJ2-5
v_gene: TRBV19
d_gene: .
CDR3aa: CASSTGTQETQYF
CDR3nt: TGTGCCAGTAGTACGGGAACCCAAGAGACCCAGTACTTC

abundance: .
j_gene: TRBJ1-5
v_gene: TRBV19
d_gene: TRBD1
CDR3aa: CASSMGGQFGSNQPQHF
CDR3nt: TGTGCCAGTAGTATGGGGGGACAGTTTGGTAGCAATCAGCCCCAGCATTTT

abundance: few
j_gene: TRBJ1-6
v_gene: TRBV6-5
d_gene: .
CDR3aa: CASSPAEGYNSPLHF
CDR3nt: TGTGCCAGCAGTCCGGCCGAGGGTTATAATTCACCCCTCCACTTT

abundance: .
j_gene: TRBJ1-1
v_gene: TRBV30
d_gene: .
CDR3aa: CAWTSWGGRGTEAFF
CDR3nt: TGTGCCTGGACCTCCTGGGGGGGGAGAGGGACTGAAGCTTTCTTT

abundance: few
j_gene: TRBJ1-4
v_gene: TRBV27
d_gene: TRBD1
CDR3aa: CASRKQGALVEKLFF
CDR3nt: TGTGCCAGCAGGAAACAGGGGGCGCTTGTTGAAAAACTGTTTTTT

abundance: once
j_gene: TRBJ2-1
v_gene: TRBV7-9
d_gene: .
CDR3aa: CASSPGGKNNEQFF
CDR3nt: TGTGCCAGCAGCCCCGGCGGAAAGAACAATGAGCAGTTCTTC

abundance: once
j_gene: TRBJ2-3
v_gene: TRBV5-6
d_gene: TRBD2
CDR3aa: CASSLRGTSGSPTQYF
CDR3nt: TGTGCCAGCAGCTTGCGTGGGACTAGCGGGAGCCCTACGCAGTATTTT

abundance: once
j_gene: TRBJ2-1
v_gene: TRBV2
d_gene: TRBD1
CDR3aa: CASSGQGSDPFF
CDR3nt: TGTGCCAGCAGCGGACAGGGTTCGGATCCGTTCTTC

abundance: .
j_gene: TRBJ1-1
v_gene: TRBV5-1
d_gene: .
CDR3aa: CASSLNRVGTEAFF
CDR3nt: TGCGCCAGCAGCTTGAACAGGGTCGGCACTGAAGCTTTCTTT

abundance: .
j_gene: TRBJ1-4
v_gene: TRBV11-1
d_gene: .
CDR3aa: CASGPGTSTNEKLFF
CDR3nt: TGTGCCAGCGGGCCCGGGACTTCAACTAATGAAAAACTGTTTTTT

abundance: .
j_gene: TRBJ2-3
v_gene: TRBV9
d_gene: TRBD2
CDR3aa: CASSALGSGGAGTDTQYF
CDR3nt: TGTGCCAGCAGCGCCTTGGGTAGCGGGGGGGCCGGAACAGATACGCAGTATTTT

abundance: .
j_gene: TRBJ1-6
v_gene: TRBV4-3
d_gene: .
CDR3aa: CASSQDSPGTSYNSPLHF
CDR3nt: TGCGCCAGCAGCCAAGATAGCCCGGGAACCTCCTATAATTCACCCCTCCACTTT

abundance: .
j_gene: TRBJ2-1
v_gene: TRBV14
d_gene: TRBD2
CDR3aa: CASSQDSGSSYNEQFF
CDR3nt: TGTGCCAGCAGCCAAGATAGCGGGAGTTCCTACAATGAGCAGTTCTTC

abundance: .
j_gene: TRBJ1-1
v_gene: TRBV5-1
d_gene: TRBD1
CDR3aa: CASSPDRGTEAFF
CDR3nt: TGCGCCAGCAGCCCTGACAGGGGGACTGAAGCTTTCTTT